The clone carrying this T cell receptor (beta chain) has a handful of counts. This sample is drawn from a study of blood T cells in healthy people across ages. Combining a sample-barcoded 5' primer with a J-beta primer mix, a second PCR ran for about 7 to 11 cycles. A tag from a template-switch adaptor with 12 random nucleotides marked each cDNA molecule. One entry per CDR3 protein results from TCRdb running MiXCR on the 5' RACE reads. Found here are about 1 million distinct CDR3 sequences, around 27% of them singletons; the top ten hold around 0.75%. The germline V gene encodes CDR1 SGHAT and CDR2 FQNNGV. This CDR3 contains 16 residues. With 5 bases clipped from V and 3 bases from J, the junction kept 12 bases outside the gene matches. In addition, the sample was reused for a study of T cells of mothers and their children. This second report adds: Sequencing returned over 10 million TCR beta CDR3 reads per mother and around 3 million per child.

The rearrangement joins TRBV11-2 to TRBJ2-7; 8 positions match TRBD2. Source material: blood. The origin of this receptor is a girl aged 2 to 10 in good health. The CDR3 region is CASSLTIASGSYEQYF. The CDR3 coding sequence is TGTGCCAGCAGCCTCACCATCGCCAGCGGGAGCTACGAGCAGTACTTC.